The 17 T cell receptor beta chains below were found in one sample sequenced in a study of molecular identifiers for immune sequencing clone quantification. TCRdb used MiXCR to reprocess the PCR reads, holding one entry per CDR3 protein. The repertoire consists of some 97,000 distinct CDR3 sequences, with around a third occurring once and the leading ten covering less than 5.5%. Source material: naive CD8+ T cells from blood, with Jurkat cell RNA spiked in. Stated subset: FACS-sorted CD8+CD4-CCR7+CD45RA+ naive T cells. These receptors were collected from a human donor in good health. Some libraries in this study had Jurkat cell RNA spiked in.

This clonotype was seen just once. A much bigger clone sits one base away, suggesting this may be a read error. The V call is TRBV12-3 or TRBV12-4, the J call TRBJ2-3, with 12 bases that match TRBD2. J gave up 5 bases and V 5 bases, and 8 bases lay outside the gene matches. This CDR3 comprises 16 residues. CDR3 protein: CASSLLAGGPGDTQYF. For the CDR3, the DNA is TGTGCCAGCAGTCTTCTAGCGGGAGGGCCGGGAGATACGCAGTATTTT.

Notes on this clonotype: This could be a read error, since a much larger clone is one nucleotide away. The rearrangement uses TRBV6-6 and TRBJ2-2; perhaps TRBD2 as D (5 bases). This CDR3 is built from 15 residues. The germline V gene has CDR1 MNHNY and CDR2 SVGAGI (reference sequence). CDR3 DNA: TGTGCCAGCAGTTATACGGCCCCGAACACCGGGGAGCTGATTTTT. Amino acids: CASSYTAPNTGELIF.

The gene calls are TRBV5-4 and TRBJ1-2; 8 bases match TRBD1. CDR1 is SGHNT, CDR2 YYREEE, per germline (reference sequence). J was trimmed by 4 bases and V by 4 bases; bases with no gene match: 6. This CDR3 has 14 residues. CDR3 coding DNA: TGTGCCAGCAGCCAAGACAGGGGATTCTATGGCTACACCTTC. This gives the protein CASSQDRGFYGYTF.

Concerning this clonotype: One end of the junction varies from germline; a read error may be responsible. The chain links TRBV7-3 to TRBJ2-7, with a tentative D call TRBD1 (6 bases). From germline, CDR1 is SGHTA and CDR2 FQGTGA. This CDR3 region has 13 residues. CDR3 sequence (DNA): TGTGCCAGCAGCTCCGGACAGTCCTACGAGCGGTACTTC. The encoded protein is CASSSGQSYERYF.

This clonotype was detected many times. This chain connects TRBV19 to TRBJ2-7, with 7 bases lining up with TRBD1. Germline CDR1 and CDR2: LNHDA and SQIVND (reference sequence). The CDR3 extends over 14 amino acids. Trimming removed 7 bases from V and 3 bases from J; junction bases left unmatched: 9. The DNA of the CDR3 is TGTGCCAGTAATCCGGGGACAGCGTTCTACGAGCAGTACTTC. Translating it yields CASNPGTAFYEQYF. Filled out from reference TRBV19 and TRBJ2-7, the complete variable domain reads DGGITQSPKYLFRKEGQNVTLSCEQNLNHDAMYWYRQDPGQGLRLIYYSQIVNDFQKGDIAEGYSVSREKKESFPLTVTSAQKNPTAFYLCASNPGTAFYEQYFGPGTRLTVT.

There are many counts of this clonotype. The DNA of the CDR3 is TGTGCCAGCAGCCGTCGCGCAGGGAATTTGGATACGCAGTATTTT. It specifies CASSRRAGNLDTQYF. This rearrangement joins TRBV7-9 to TRBJ2-3; tentatively, D is TRBD1 (5 bases). The V and J ends lost 5 bases and 6 bases respectively, with 18 bases between them. Germline loops: CDR1 SEHNR, CDR2 FQNEAQ (reference sequence). The CDR3 has 15 residues.

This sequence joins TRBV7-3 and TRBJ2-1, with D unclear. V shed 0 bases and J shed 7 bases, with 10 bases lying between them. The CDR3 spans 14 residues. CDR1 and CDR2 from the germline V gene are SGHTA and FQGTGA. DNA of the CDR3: TGTGCCAGCAGCTTAACGTCGGCATGGAATGAGCAGTTCTTC. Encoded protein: CASSLTSAWNEQFF.

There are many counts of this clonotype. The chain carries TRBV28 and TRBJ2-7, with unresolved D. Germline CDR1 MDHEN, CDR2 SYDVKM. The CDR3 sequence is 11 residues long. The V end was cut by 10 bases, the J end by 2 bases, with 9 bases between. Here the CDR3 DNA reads TGTGCCACACAGATACCCTACGAGCAGTACTTC. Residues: CATQIPYEQYF.

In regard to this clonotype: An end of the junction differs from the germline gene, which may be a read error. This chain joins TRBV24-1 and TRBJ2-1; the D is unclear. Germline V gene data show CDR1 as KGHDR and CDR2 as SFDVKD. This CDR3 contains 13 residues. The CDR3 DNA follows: TGTGCCACCAGTGACGGCGGAAACAATGAGCAGATCTTC. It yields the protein CATSDGGNNEQIF.

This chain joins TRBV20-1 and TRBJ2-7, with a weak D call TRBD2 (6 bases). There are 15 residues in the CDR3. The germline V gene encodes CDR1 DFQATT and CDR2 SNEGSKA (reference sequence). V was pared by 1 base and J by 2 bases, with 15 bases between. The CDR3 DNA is TGCAGTGCTAGAGCTGCTATCGGGAGCCCCTACGAGCAGTACTTC. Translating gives CSARAAIGSPYEQYF.

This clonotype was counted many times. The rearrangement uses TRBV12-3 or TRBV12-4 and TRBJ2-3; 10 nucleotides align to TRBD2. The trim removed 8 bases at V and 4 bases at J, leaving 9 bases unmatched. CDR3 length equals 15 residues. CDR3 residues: CASDGKAGGSDTQYF. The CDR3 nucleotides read TGTGCCAGCGACGGAAAAGCGGGAGGGTCAGATACGCAGTATTTT.

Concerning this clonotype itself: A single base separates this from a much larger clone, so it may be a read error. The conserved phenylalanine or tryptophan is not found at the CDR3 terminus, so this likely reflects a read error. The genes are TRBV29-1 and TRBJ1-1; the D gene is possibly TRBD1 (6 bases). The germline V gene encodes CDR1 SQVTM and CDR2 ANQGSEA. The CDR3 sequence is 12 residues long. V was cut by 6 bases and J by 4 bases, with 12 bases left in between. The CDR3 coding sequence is TGCAGCGTGGTTGGACAGATCACTGAAGCTTTCTCT. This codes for CSVVGQITEAFS.

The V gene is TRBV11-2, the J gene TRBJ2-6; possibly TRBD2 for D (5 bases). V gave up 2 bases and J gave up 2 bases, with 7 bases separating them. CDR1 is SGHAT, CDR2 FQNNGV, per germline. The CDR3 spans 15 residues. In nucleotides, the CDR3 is TGTGCCAGCAGCTTAACCGGGACTGGGGCCAACGTCCTGACTTTC. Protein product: CASSLTGTGANVLTF.

The CDR3 nucleotides are TGCGCCAGCAGCCAAGATAACCCTCCGGGGGCCAATCAGCCCCAGCATTTT. This sequence encodes CASSQDNPPGANQPQHF. V gene TRBV4-3 combines with J gene TRBJ1-5; a possible D gene is TRBD1 (6 bases). The germline V gene encodes CDR1 LGHNA and CDR2 YSLEER. The CDR3 runs 17 residues. Deletions cut 0 bases from V and 3 bases from J, with 15 bases between.

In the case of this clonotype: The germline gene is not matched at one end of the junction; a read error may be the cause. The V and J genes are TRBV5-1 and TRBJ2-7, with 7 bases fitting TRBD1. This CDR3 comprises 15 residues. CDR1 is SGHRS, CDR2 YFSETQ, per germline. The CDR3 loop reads CASSVDREGAYEQHF. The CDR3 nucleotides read TGCGCCAGCAGCGTTGACAGGGAAGGTGCCTACGAGCAGCACTTC.

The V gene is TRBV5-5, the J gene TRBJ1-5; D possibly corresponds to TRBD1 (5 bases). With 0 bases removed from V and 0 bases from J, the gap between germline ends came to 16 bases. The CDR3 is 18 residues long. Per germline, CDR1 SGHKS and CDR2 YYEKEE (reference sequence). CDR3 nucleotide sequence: TGTGCCAGCAGCTTGGGGTGGCAGGGTCCTTATAGCAATCAGCCCCAGCATTTT. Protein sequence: CASSLGWQGPYSNQPQHF. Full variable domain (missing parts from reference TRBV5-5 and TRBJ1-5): DAGVTQSPTHLIKTRGQQVTLRCSPISGHKSVSWYQQVLGQGPQFIFQYYEKEERGRGNFPDRFSARQFPNYSSELNVNALLLGDSALYLCASSLGWQGPYSNQPQHFGDGTRLSIL.

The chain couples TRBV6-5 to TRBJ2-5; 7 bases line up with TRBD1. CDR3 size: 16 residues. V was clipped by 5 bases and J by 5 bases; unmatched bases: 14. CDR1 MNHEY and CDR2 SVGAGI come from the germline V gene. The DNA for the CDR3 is TGTGCCAGCAGTAATCCTTTTGGGGACAGAAAGGAGACCCAGTACTTC. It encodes CASSNPFGDRKETQYF.